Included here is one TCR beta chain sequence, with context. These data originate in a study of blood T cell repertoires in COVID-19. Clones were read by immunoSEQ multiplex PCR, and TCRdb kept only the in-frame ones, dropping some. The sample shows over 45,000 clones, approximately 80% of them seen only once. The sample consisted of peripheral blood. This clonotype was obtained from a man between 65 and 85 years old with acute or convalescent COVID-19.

CDR3 sequence: CASNHRTLNTEAFF. The CDR3 DNA follows: TGTGCCAGCAACCACAGGACCTTGAACACTGAAGCTTTCTTT. This chain connects TRBV7-8 to TRBJ1-1; the D gene is possibly TRBD1 (5 bases). Trimming left V 7 bases short and J 0 bases short, with 12 bases between. Germline CDR1 and CDR2: SGHVS and FQNEAQ. This CDR3 comprises 14 residues.